The 27 T cell receptor beta chains below come from one sample, sequenced in a study of T cells in Graves' hyperthyroidism and ophthalmopathy. Researchers took RNA transcripts and amplified the TCR beta CDR3 regions from them. An initial round of RT-PCR targeting the TCR CDR3 relied on the HTBI primer set. Each CDR3 protein is one row after TCRdb ran MiXCR on the multiplex PCR reads. The repertoire holds about 500,000 distinct CDR3 sequences, about 15% seen once, with about 29% in the top ten. Sequencing was carried out using blood. The receptors were sampled from a young woman with Graves' ophthalmopathy.

This clonotype has a count of ten or more. The genes are TRBV2 and TRBJ2-1; 9 bases map to TRBD2. In germline, CDR1 is SNHLY, CDR2 FYNNEI. Trimming took 7 bases from V and 8 from J; bases not matched to a gene: 15. This CDR3 contains 16 residues. CDR3 coding DNA: TGTGCCAGCAAAAAGGGGTGGCGGGAGGGCCCCGATGAGCAGTTCTTC. This translates into CASKKGWREGPDEQFF.

Here the CDR3 reads CSAPQGYGYTF. The DNA of the CDR3 is TGCAGTGCTCCCCAGGGGTATGGCTACACCTTC. The chain uses TRBV20-1 and TRBJ1-2; D is possibly TRBD1 (6 bases). In germline, CDR1 is DFQATT, CDR2 SNEGSKA (reference sequence). V dropped 5 bases and J dropped 5 bases, with 9 bases sitting between them. The CDR3 is 11 residues long.

This clonotype was observed at least ten times. CDR3: CASSQGYKTGELSSYNEQFF. The CDR3 DNA follows: TGCGCCAGCAGCCAAGGTTATAAGACAGGTGAACTTAGCTCCTACAATGAGCAGTTCTTC. V gene TRBV4-3 combines with J gene TRBJ2-1; TRBD1 is a possible D gene (6 bases). Germline lookup yields CDR1 LGHNA and CDR2 YSLEER. The CDR3 totals 20 residues. Trimming cost V 1 base and J 0 bases, with 22 bases left between them.

This clonotype was seen a few times. This chain connects TRBV4-1 to TRBJ2-5; 9 bases agree with TRBD1. CDR3 size: 15 residues. In germline, CDR1 is MGHRA, CDR2 YSYEKL. With 0 bases clipped from V and 5 bases from J, the junction kept 4 bases outside the gene matches. The CDR3 is CASSQDTGGFETQYF. The CDR3 bases are TGCGCCAGCAGCCAAGACACAGGGGGCTTCGAGACCCAGTACTTC.

This clonotype was seen a handful of times. The J gene is TRBJ1-1, the V gene TRBV27; D is undetermined. V lost 0 bases to trimming and J lost 7 bases, with 6 bases between them. The CDR3 contains 12 residues. CDR1 is MNHEY and CDR2 is SMNVEV in the germline V gene (reference sequence). The CDR3 DNA is TGTGCCAGCAGTTTATCAGGGTATGAAGCTTTCTTT. Translated: CASSLSGYEAFF.

This clonotype was seen ten or more times. The chain has TRBV25-1 and TRBJ1-1, with 11 nucleotides matching TRBD1. Germline lookup yields CDR1 MGHDK and CDR2 SYGVNS. The CDR3 sequence is 13 residues long. The J segment lost 5 bases and the V segment lost 7 bases, leaving 3 bases of the junction unmatched. DNA for the CDR3: TGTGCCAGCACGGACAGGGGGCTTACTGAAGCTTTCTTT. It specifies CASTDRGLTEAFF.

This chain links TRBV19 with TRBJ2-3; 7 bases match TRBD1. Germline CDR1 and CDR2: LNHDA and SQIVND (reference sequence). This CDR3 comprises 15 residues. After removal of 9 bases from V and 2 bases from J, the junction contained 11 bases not matched to a gene. CDR3 protein: CASSTTGSFTDTQYF. The CDR3 DNA reads TGTGCCAGCAGCACGACAGGGTCTTTCACAGATACGCAGTATTTT.

This clonotype was seen repeatedly, ten times or more. This sequence joins TRBV28 and TRBJ1-1, with unresolved D. Germline V gives CDR1 MDHEN, CDR2 SYDVKM. V was pared by 2 bases and J by 1 base, with 11 bases between. The CDR3 is 15 amino acids. The CDR3 protein is CASSLGGKKNTEAFF. The CDR3 DNA follows: TGTGCCAGCAGTTTAGGAGGAAAGAAGAACACTGAAGCTTTCTTT.

The V gene is TRBV28, the J gene TRBJ2-7; 8 positions agree with TRBD1. Trimming at V came to 6 bases and at J to 5 bases, leaving 15 bases not matched to a gene. The germline V gene has CDR1 MDHEN and CDR2 SYDVKM. This CDR3 comprises 16 residues. CDR3 residues: CASSPTPGTGKNEQYF. CDR3 in DNA: TGTGCCAGCAGCCCAACCCCCGGGACAGGCAAAAACGAGCAGTACTTC. Full variable domain (remainder filled in from reference TRBV28 and TRBJ2-7): DVKVTQSSRYLVKRTGEKVFLECVQDMDHENMFWYRQDPGLGLRLIYFSYDVKMKEKGDIPEGYSVSREKKERFSLILESASTNQTSMYLCASSPTPGTGKNEQYFGPGTRLTVT.

The V gene is TRBV25-1, the J gene TRBJ2-7; TRBD2 matches at 12 bases. The germline CDR1 and CDR2 sequences are MGHDK and SYGVNS. The CDR3 length is 16 residues. The junction had 10 bases not matched to a gene; V was cut back by 6 bases and J by 4 bases. The CDR3: CASRETTSGSPYEQYF. CDR3 DNA: TGTGCCAGCAGAGAGACGACTAGCGGGAGCCCGTACGAGCAGTACTTC.

This clonotype came up many times. The chain's CDR3 is CASSHPTSSYEQYF. CDR3 in DNA: TGTGCCAGCAGCCATCCCACGAGCTCCTACGAGCAGTACTTC. This chain connects TRBV3-1 to TRBJ2-7; no reliable D call. Trimming stripped 3 bases from V and 0 bases from J, with 9 bases between. This CDR3 is 14 amino acids long. The germline CDR1 and CDR2 sequences are LGHDT and YNNKEL (reference sequence).

This clonotype was counted many times. V and J are TRBV6-1 and TRBJ2-7; 16 bases are shared with TRBD2. In germline, CDR1 is MNHNS, CDR2 SASEGT. Trimming took 5 bases from V and 4 from J; bases not matched to a gene: 17. The CDR3 has 20 amino acids. The CDR3 sequence: CASSSPRGLAGGPNSYEQYF. In nucleotides, the CDR3 is TGTGCCAGCAGTTCCCCGCGGGGACTAGCGGGAGGGCCAAATTCGTACGAGCAGTACTTC.

This clonotype was detected only once. The chain uses TRBV15 and TRBJ2-2; no definite D call. V lost 8 bases and J 1 base, leaving 8 bases between the germline ends. CDR1 and CDR2 from the germline V gene are LNHNV and YYDKDF (reference sequence). The CDR3 covers 13 residues. The CDR3 protein is CATGNKNTGELFF. The CDR3 DNA follows: TGTGCCACCGGAAATAAGAACACCGGGGAGCTGTTTTTT.

This clonotype was observed a few times. The chain carries TRBV10-3 and TRBJ2-3; 9 nucleotides match TRBD1. After removal of 10 bases from V and 7 bases from J, the junction contained 6 bases not matched to a gene. This CDR3 comprises 12 residues. CDR1 is ENHRY and CDR2 is SYGVKD in the germline V gene. CDR3 bases: TGTGCCACCCAGGACAGGGGAAATACGCAGTATTTT. It specifies CATQDRGNTQYF.

This clonotype has at least ten counts. The V and J genes are TRBV28 and TRBJ1-2; TRBD1 might be the D (5 bases). The V and J ends lost 6 bases and 0 bases respectively, with 5 bases between them. The CDR3 length is 12 residues. CDR1 and CDR2 (germline): MDHEN, SYDVKM. The CDR3 bases are TGTGCCAGCAGGGGGCCTAACTATGGCTACACCTTC. It is translated as CASRGPNYGYTF.

The V call is TRBV28, the J call TRBJ2-1, with 10 bases fitting TRBD2. CDR1 is MDHEN, CDR2 SYDVKM, per germline. The J segment lost 9 bases and the V segment lost 5 bases, leaving 10 bases of the junction unmatched. The CDR3 sequence is 15 residues long. The CDR3 nucleotides read TGTGCCAGCAGTGATTCTAGCGGGAGTATAGGTGAGCAGTTCTTC. This encodes CASSDSSGSIGEQFF.

Ten or more counts support this clonotype. This chain connects TRBV10-3 to TRBJ2-7; TRBD2 might be the D (6 bases). V lost 4 bases and J lost 3, with 13 bases in between. CDR3 size: 14 residues. Germline V gene data show CDR1 as ENHRY and CDR2 as SYGVKD. The CDR3 here is CAISAFGGSYEQYF. The DNA for the CDR3 is TGTGCCATCAGTGCGTTTGGGGGGAGCTACGAGCAGTACTTC.

The chain links TRBV6-1 to TRBJ2-3, with D tentatively TRBD1 or TRBD2 (5 bases each). This CDR3 comprises 14 residues. The ends were cut back, 3 bases at V and 2 bases at J, with 9 bases in the middle. Germline CDR1 is MNHNS and CDR2 is SASEGT. Here the CDR3 DNA reads TGTGCCAGCAGTGACGGGGCGCCCACAGATACGCAGTATTTT. As protein: CASSDGAPTDTQYF.

Many counts were recorded for this clonotype. The rearrangement uses TRBV27 and TRBJ2-1; D call uncertain. The CDR3 spans 17 residues. Trimming took off 2 bases at V and 0 bases at J, with 14 bases between the two ends. Germline CDR1 MNHEY, CDR2 SMNVEV (reference sequence). CDR3 region: CASSLIAFPSSYNEQFF. For the CDR3, the DNA is TGTGCCAGCAGTTTAATAGCATTCCCTAGCTCCTACAATGAGCAGTTCTTC.

The table lists this clonotype with many counts. This chain links TRBV28 with TRBJ2-7; the match to TRBD1 covers 10 bases. CDR3 length: 15 amino acids. Germline CDR1 MDHEN, CDR2 SYDVKM. The ends lost 4 bases at V and 3 bases at J; junction bases unmatched: 6. CDR3 nucleotide sequence: TGTGCCAGCAGTTCCATCGGGACAGGGGACTACGAGCAGTACTTC. This gives the protein CASSSIGTGDYEQYF.

This clonotype has a count of ten or more. The rearrangement joins TRBV6-1 to TRBJ2-1; tentatively, D is TRBD2 (5 bases). The germline CDR1 and CDR2 sequences are MNHNS and SASEGT. Between the trimmed V and J ends, which lost 5 bases and 7 bases, there was a span of 15 bases. This CDR3 region has 14 residues. The CDR3 spells CASSYSGKVNEQFF. The CDR3 DNA follows: TGTGCCAGCAGTTACAGCGGTAAAGTAAATGAGCAGTTCTTC.

The chain links TRBV6-1 to TRBJ2-4; TRBD2 matches 14 bases. The CDR3 is 20 amino acids. V was pared by 6 bases and J by 0 bases, with 13 bases of the junction left unmatched. Germline lookup yields CDR1 MNHNS and CDR2 SASEGT. CDR3 nucleotides: TGTGCCAGCAGGAGACTAGCGGGAGGGCCGGGGGCTTTAGCCAAAAACATTCAGTACTTC. Its translation is CASRRLAGGPGALAKNIQYF.

The chain uses TRBV6-2 or TRBV6-3 and TRBJ1-1; the D gene is possibly TRBD1 (5 bases). The CDR3 runs to 15 residues. Looked up from germline, CDR1 is MNHEY and CDR2 is SVGEGT. Trimming cost V 2 bases and J 0 bases, with 10 bases left between them. CDR3 nucleotide sequence: TGTGCCAGCAGTTACCAGGGATGGATGAACACTGAAGCTTTCTTT. Protein sequence: CASSYQGWMNTEAFF.

This clonotype was detected a few times. V is TRBV29-1 and J is TRBJ1-3, with D perhaps matching TRBD1 (5 bases). V shed 0 bases and J shed 4 bases, with 22 bases lying between them. This CDR3 is built from 18 residues. From germline, CDR1 is SQVTM and CDR2 ANQGSEA. The CDR3 protein is CSVEDPTRGGPLGNTIYF. CDR3 bases: TGCAGCGTTGAAGATCCAACCCGGGGGGGACCCCTCGGAAACACCATATATTTT.

Comment on this clonotype: A much larger clone is a single base away; this may be a read error. The chain has TRBV18 and TRBJ2-3; TRBD2 might be the D (5 bases). The CDR3 consists of 14 residues. Germline loops: CDR1 KGHSH, CDR2 LQKENI. CDR3 sequence (DNA): TGTGCCGGCTCACCCAGCGGAATCACAGATACGCAGTATTTT. It codes for CAGSPSGITDTQYF.

Only a few counts were recorded for this clonotype. The V gene is TRBV6-6, the J gene TRBJ2-1; D is unclear. This CDR3 contains 14 residues. Germline CDR1 and CDR2: MNHNY and SVGAGI (reference sequence). V was clipped by 0 bases and J by 6 bases, with 9 bases between them. Written as DNA, the CDR3 is TGTGCCAGCAGTTACTCGGTGGTTGTCAATGAGCAGTTCTTC. Protein product: CASSYSVVVNEQFF.

The table lists this clonotype with many counts. This chain's CDR3 is CASSPGPFGDGTEAFF. The CDR3 bases are TGTGCCAGCAGCCCGGGTCCATTCGGGGATGGCACTGAAGCTTTCTTT. The chain has TRBV5-5 and TRBJ1-1; no clear D. V was trimmed by 4 bases and J by 4 bases, leaving 20 bases between them. CDR3 length: 16 residues. Germline loops: CDR1 SGHKS, CDR2 YYEKEE (reference sequence). The whole variable domain, filled in from reference TRBV5-5 and TRBJ1-1, reads DAGVTQSPTHLIKTRGQQVTLRCSPISGHKSVSWYQQVLGQGPQFIFQYYEKEERGRGNFPDRFSARQFPNYSSELNVNALLLGDSALYLCASSPGPFGDGTEAFFGQGTRLTVV.